These T cell receptor beta chains were read from a single sample in a study of technical replicates of blood from a handful of donors. Assay used: immunoSEQ multiplex PCR; TCRdb lists only in-frame clones, some missing. This sample has about 75,000 clones; approximately 97% occur once, and the top ten carry under 0.3%. Specimen: T cells isolated from PBMCs. Source of these receptors: a human donor in good health. Each CDR3 is given with its conserved first and last residue. Each record gives: clone size, J gene, V gene, D gene, CDR3 DNA, CDR3 protein. A D gene is named only where the DNA matches it firmly. Clone size, where shown, is once, few, many, or a class for clones that have expanded.

NA | TRBJ1-1 | TRBV10-3 | TRBD1 | TGTGCCATCAGTCTCAAGGCGGACAGGGCGAACACTGAAGCTTTCTTT | CAISLKADRANTEAFF
NA | TRBJ2-5 | TRBV5-8 | TRBD1 | TGTGCCAGCAGCTACCAAAAACACAGGGGAGAGACCCAGTACTTC | CASSYQKHRGETQYF
few | TRBJ1-1 | TRBV11-3 | NA | TGTGCCAGCAGCTTAGTCCCGGGCACTGAAGCTTTCTTT | CASSLVPGTEAFF
NA | TRBJ1-1 | TRBV6-5 | NA | TGTGCCAGCAGCGGTATAGCCGGAGGGACTGAAGCTTTCTTT | CASSGIAGGTEAFF
NA | TRBJ2-1 | TRBV6-4 | TRBD2 | TGTGCCAGCAGTGGGGGCAGCGGGAGGTTAATCTTC | CASSGGSGRLIF
once | TRBJ2-5 | TRBV11-3 | TRBD2 | TGTGCCAGCAGCTTTTGGGGGGGGCAAGAGACCCAGTACTTC | CASSFWGGQETQYF
NA | TRBJ1-2 | TRBV5-4 | NA | TGTGCCAGCAGCTTTGGACAGTTGATTTATGGCTACACCTTC | CASSFGQLIYGYTF
NA | TRBJ2-1 | TRBV30 | TRBD2 | TGTGCCTGGAGCAACCCGGGACTAGCGGGAAATAATGAGCAGTTCTTC | CAWSNPGLAGNNEQFF
NA | TRBJ2-7 | TRBV7-2 | NA | TGTGCCAGCAGCCTCCTCTACGAGCAGTACTTC | CASSLLYEQYF
NA | TRBJ2-7 | TRBV9 | NA | TGTGCCAGCAGCGGGACGGCAGGAGGTAACTCCTACGAGCAGTACTTC | CASSGTAGGNSYEQYF
NA | TRBJ2-7 | TRBV30 | TRBD1 | TGTGCCTGGAGTAGGGACAGCAACTACGAGCAGTACTTC | CAWSRDSNYEQYF
NA | TRBJ2-5 | TRBV6-1 | TRBD2 | TGTGCCAGCAGTGAATATCCGGGACTAGCTGGAGAGACCCAGTACTTC | CASSEYPGLAGETQYF
NA | TRBJ1-2 | TRBV19 | NA | TGTGCCAGTAGTATGAGGAATTCTAACTATGGCTACACCTTC | CASSMRNSNYGYTF
NA | TRBJ2-5 | TRBV5-1 | NA | TGCGCCAGCAGGGAGGGAGGAGCAGAGACCCAGTACTTC | CASREGGAETQYF
NA | TRBJ2-3 | TRBV30 | TRBD1 | TGTGCCTGGGCCAGGGGGCTTACCGCAGATACGCAGTATTTT | CAWARGLTADTQYF
NA | TRBJ1-3 | TRBV9 | NA | TGTGCCAGCAGCGTGGGGCCTCTCACCTCTGGAAACACCATATATTTT | CASSVGPLTSGNTIYF
NA | TRBJ2-2 | TRBV30 | TRBD2 | TGTGCCTTACTAGCGGGAGCGGGGGGCACCGGGGAGCTGTTTTTT | CALLAGAGGTGELFF
NA | TRBJ1-3 | TRBV4-1 | TRBD1 | TGCGCCAGCAGCCAAGCCTCGGGAAGGGGGACAGTCTTAACCACCATATATTTT | CASSQASGRGTVLTTIYF
NA | TRBJ2-1 | TRBV4-1 | TRBD2 | TGCGCCAGCAGCCAGGAGCCCGGCCTAGCGGGTGAGCAGTTCTTC | CASSQEPGLAGEQFF
NA | TRBJ2-7 | TRBV11-2 | TRBD1 | TGTGCCAGCAGCTACACCCAGGGGGTCTCCTACGAGCAGTACTTC | CASSYTQGVSYEQYF
NA | TRBJ1-2 | TRBV7-3 | NA | TGTGCCAGCAGCTTAAATCCGGGGGTCTACGGCTACACCTTC | CASSLNPGVYGYTF
NA | TRBJ2-7 | TRBV6-1 | TRBD2 | TGTGCCAGCAGTCCTGCGAGCGGGGCTTCCTACGAGCAGTACTTC | CASSPASGASYEQYF
NA | TRBJ2-3 | TRBV4-3 | NA | TGCGCCAGCAGCCAAGATGGAGGGGCTAGCACAGATACGCAGTATTTT | CASSQDGGASTDTQYF
NA | TRBJ2-5 | TRBV7-2 | NA | TGTGCCAGCAGCTTAGCGCTGAGCGAGGAGACCCAGTACTTC | CASSLALSEETQYF
NA | TRBJ2-7 | TRBV9 | TRBD1 | TGTGCCAGCAGCACCCACGGGACAGGGGCCTACGAGCAGTACTTC | CASSTHGTGAYEQYF